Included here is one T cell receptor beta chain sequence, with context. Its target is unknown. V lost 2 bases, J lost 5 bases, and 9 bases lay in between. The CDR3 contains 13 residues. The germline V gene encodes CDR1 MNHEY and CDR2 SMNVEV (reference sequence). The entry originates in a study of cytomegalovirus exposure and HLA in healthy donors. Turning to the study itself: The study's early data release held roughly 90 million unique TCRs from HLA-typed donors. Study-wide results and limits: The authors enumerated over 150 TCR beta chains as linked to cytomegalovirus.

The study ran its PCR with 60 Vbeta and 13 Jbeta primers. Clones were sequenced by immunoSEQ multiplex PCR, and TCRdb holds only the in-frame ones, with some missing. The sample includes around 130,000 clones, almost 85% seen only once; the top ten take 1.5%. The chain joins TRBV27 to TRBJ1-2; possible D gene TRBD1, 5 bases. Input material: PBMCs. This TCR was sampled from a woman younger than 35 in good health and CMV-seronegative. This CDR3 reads CASSLIPGYGYTF. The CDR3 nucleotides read TGTGCCAGCAGTTTAATTCCAGGGTATGGCTACACCTTC.